This T cell receptor beta chain derives from a study of response to subunit inactivated influenza vaccine. Study findings and constraints: Few additional T cells are recruited per seasonal influenza vaccination, authors suggested.

TCRdb analysed the RT-PCR reads with MiXCR anew, one entry per CDR3 protein. The repertoire holds about 500,000 distinct CDR3 sequences, with 10% to 15% as singletons. Germline lookup yields CDR1 LGHNA and CDR2 YSLEER. Trimming stripped 2 bases from V and 5 bases from J, with 8 bases between. CDR3 length: 13 residues. Points on this clonotype: Its target is not known.

This chain connects TRBV4-3 to TRBJ2-3; D remains unclear. The sample here was PBMCs from blood, taken about 6 weeks after vaccination. The receptor was isolated from a man over 45 who received an inactivated influenza vaccine. This CDR3 reads CASSQRAQDTQYF. The DNA of the CDR3 is TGCGCCAGCAGCCAACGGGCCCAAGATACGCAGTATTTT.